These T cell receptor beta chains were read from a single sample in a study of T cells in localized non-small cell lung cancer. Repertoires were generated with immunoSEQ multiplex PCR, while TCRdb's copy carries only in-frame clones and drops some. The repertoire consists of fewer than 35,000 clones, with 65% to 90% occurring once and the leading ten covering around 3.8%. The specimen was peripheral blood, collected before any cancer treatment. The receptors shown here come from a male donor older than 55 with stage III lung adenocarcinoma. Both conserved end residues are part of each CDR3. A D gene is named only where the DNA matches it firmly. Size is omitted from some rows. Given values are once, few, many or a class for expanded clones.

TRBJ2-5	.	TRBV29-1	.	TGCAGCGTTGACGAAGGAAAGACCCAGTACTTC	CSVDEGKTQYF
TRBJ1-6	.	TRBV6-1	.	TGTGCCAGCAGTACCCCCCTCCACTTT	CASSTPLHF
TRBJ1-1	.	TRBV10-3	.	TGTGCCATCAAGGTGGGGCCCGTCGGGAACACTGAAGCTTTCTTT	CAIKVGPVGNTEAFF
TRBJ1-3	.	TRBV5-1	TRBD1	TGCGCCAGCAGCCCGGGGGGACAGCACTCTGGAAACACCATATATTTT	CASSPGGQHSGNTIYF
TRBJ2-3	.	TRBV19	.	TGTGCCAGTAGTATGGGGGGTCAGGGTTTAGGGGCCACAGATACGCAGTATTTT	CASSMGGQGLGATDTQYF
TRBJ1-4	.	TRBV19	TRBD1	TGTGCCAGTAGTATTGTACAGGGGGCTGAAAAACTGTTTTTT	CASSIVQGAEKLFF
TRBJ2-3	.	TRBV13	TRBD1	TGTGCCAGCAGCTTAGAACAGGGGACCGCAGATACGCAGTATTTT	CASSLEQGTADTQYF
TRBJ2-5	.	TRBV28	TRBD2	TGTGCCAGCGCAAATCCGGGACTAGAGAATCAAGAGACCCAGTACTTC	CASANPGLENQETQYF
TRBJ2-2	.	TRBV9	.	TGTGCCAGCAGCGTCGGGACGGTGAACACCGGGGAGCTGTTTTTT	CASSVGTVNTGELFF
TRBJ2-3	.	TRBV7-9	TRBD1	TGTGCCAGCAGCTTAGCAGGGGGCAACACAGATACGCAGTATTTT	CASSLAGGNTDTQYF
TRBJ2-5	.	TRBV19	TRBD2	TGTGCCAGTAGTTCCTGGGCCGGGACTAGCGGGAGTGAGACCCAGTACTTC	CASSSWAGTSGSETQYF
TRBJ2-1	.	TRBV5-1	.	TGCGCCAGCAGCTTGGAGGGTAGCGGAACCTCCTACAATGAGCAGTTCTTC	CASSLEGSGTSYNEQFF
TRBJ2-2	.	TRBV7-6	.	TGTGCCAGCAGGTCTCGATACACCGGGGAGCTGTTTTTT	CASRSRYTGELFF
TRBJ1-2	.	TRBV7-9	.	TGTGCCAGCAGCCACAGGAATTACGGCCCGAGCGATGGCTACACCTTC	CASSHRNYGPSDGYTF
TRBJ2-2	once	TRBV5-6	TRBD2	TGTGCCAGCAGCTTCCCACGGGGGGGAATCACCGGGGAGCTGTTTTTT	CASSFPRGGITGELFF
TRBJ2-2	.	TRBV7-9	.	TGTGCCAGCAGCTTAGGTACTAGAGTCACCGGGGAGCTGTTTTTT	CASSLGTRVTGELFF
TRBJ1-5	.	TRBV12-5	.	TGTGCTAGTGGTTTTGTACAGGGTCGGAGCAATCAGCCCCAGCATTTT	CASGFVQGRSNQPQHF
TRBJ1-4	.	TRBV7-2	.	TGTGCCAGCAGCTACCCCGGGGGGATTTCTGAAAAACTGTTTTTT	CASSYPGGISEKLFF
TRBJ1-1	.	TRBV18	TRBD1	TGTGCCAGCTCACTCCGACAGGGGGGGAACACTGAAGCTTTCTTT	CASSLRQGGNTEAFF
TRBJ2-7	.	TRBV6-1	.	TGTGCCAGCAGTGAAGCCTTCGGACTGTACGAGCAGTACTTC	CASSEAFGLYEQYF
TRBJ1-2	.	TRBV5-4	TRBD1	TGTGCCAGCAGGCCGGACAGGGCGAACTATGGCTACACCTTC	CASRPDRANYGYTF
TRBJ1-5	.	TRBV6-5	.	TGTGCCAGCGGAAGGGCCAATCAGCCCCAGCATTTT	CASGRANQPQHF
TRBJ1-2	.	TRBV28	.	TGTGCCAGCAGTTTGTCGAGTTATGGCTACACCTTC	CASSLSSYGYTF
TRBJ1-1	.	TRBV28	.	TGTGCCAGCAGTCTCTCCCGGCGGAACACTGAAGCTTTCTTT	CASSLSRRNTEAFF
TRBJ1-3	.	TRBV6-1	.	TGTGCCAGCAGTGAAGTGGGTTCCCTGGGGCCTGGAAACACCATATATTTT	CASSEVGSLGPGNTIYF
TRBJ1-1	.	TRBV27	.	TGTGCCAGCAGTCGATTTGGGGTAGGAACTGAAGCTTTCTTT	CASSRFGVGTEAFF
TRBJ1-2	.	TRBV9	TRBD1	TGTGCCAGCAGCGACGCGACAGGGAGAAGCTACACCTTC	CASSDATGRSYTF
TRBJ1-3	.	TRBV18	.	TGTGCCAGCTCACCACCGATGTACGGGGGGCCCCTCTCTGGAAACACCATATATTTT	CASSPPMYGGPLSGNTIYF
TRBJ1-5	.	TRBV7-8	.	TGTGCCAGCAGCTTAGACGGGGGGTACAGGGTCAATCAGCCCCAGCATTTT	CASSLDGGYRVNQPQHF
TRBJ1-5	.	TRBV19	TRBD1	TGTGCCAGTAGTATAACAGGGGCCCCCTTGCCCCAGCATTTT	CASSITGAPLPQHF
TRBJ2-3	.	TRBV13	.	TGTGCCAGCAGGGGGGGAGCCTCTAGCACAGATACGCAGTATTTT	CASRGGASSTDTQYF
TRBJ2-7	.	TRBV19	.	TGTGCCACCTCCTTGAGGGGGGGGCCCTACGAGCAGTACTTC	CATSLRGGPYEQYF
TRBJ1-2	.	TRBV28	TRBD1	TGTGCCAGCAGTCTGGGACAGCCTGGCGCTAACTATGGCTACACCTTC	CASSLGQPGANYGYTF
TRBJ2-5	.	TRBV27	TRBD1	TGTGCCAGCAGTAAGAGGACAGGGGAGACCCAGTACTTC	CASSKRTGETQYF
TRBJ1-5	few	TRBV30	TRBD1	TGTGCCTGGAGTGGACAGGGCCGACAGGGGCCCCAGCATTTT	CAWSGQGRQGPQHF
TRBJ1-5	.	TRBV2	.	TGTGCCAGCATTGGGACCTTGGGCAATCAGCCCCAGCATTTT	CASIGTLGNQPQHF
TRBJ2-6	.	TRBV30	.	TGTGCCTGGAGTGTAATCCGGGGGAGCGTCCTGACTTTC	CAWSVIRGSVLTF
TRBJ1-2	.	TRBV30	TRBD1	TGTGCCTGGAGTGTAGGGACAGGCTCCTTTGAAGGCTACACCTTC	CAWSVGTGSFEGYTF
TRBJ2-7	.	TRBV14	TRBD2	TGTGCCAGCAGCCGTCTCCTAGCGGGGGACTACGAGCAGTACTTC	CASSRLLAGDYEQYF
TRBJ2-5	.	TRBV7-7	TRBD2	TGTGCTAGCAGCTTGAGTACTGGGACTAGCGGGGGTCCAAGGGGCCAAGAGACCCAGTACTTC	CASSLSTGTSGGPRGQETQYF
TRBJ1-4	.	TRBV14	.	TGTGCCAGCAGCCAATGGAGGGGAGGGGGACTGTTTTTT	CASSQWRGGGLFF
TRBJ1-3	once	TRBV28	.	TGTGCCAGCAGTTCCACCAGGGTTCGAGCAGGAAACACCATATATTTT	CASSSTRVRAGNTIYF